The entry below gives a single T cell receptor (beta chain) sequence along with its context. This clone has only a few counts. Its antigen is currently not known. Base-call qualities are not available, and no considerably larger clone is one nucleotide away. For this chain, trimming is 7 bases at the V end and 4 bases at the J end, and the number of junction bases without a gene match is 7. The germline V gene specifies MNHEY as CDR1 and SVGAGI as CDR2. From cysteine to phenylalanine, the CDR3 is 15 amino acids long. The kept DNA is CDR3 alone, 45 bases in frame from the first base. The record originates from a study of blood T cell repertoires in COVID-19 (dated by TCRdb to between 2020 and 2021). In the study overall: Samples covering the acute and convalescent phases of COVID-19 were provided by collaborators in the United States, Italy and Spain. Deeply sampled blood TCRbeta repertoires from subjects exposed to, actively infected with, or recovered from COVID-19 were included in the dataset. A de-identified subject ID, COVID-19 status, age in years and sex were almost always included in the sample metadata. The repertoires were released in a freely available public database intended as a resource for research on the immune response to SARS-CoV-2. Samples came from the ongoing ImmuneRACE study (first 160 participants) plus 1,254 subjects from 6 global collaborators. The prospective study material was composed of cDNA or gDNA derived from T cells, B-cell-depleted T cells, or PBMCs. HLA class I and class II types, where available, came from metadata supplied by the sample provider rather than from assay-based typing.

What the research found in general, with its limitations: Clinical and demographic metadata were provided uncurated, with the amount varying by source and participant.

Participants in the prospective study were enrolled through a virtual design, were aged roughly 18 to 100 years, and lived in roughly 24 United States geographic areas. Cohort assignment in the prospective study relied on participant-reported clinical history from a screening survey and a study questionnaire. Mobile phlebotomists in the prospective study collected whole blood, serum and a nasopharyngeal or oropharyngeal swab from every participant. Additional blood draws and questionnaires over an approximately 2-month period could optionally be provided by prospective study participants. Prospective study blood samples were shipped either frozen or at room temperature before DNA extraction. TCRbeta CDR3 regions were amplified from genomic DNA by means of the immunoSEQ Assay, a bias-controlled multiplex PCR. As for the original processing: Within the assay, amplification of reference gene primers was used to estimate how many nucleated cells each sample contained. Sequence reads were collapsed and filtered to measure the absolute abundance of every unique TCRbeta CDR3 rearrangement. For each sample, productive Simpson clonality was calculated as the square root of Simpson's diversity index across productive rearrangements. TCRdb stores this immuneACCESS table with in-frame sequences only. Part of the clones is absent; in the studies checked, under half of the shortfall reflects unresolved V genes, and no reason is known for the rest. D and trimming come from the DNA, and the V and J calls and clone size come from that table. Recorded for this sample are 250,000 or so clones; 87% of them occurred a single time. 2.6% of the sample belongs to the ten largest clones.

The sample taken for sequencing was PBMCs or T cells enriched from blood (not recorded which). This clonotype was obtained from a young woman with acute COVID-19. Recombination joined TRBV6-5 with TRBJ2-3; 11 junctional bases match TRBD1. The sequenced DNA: TGTGCCAGCACTACGGGACAGGGGGGATCAGATACGCAGTATTTT. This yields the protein CASTTGQGGSDTQYF.